This T cell receptor (beta chain) emerged from a study of blood T cell repertoires in COVID-19. About the study: Sites across the United States, Italy and Spain contributed samples from acute and convalescent COVID-19.

In the original processing: Reference gene primer amplification yielded estimated nucleated cell counts. The repertoire was sequenced with immunoSEQ multiplex PCR; TCRdb's copy has only in-frame clones and lacks some. That table furnishes V, J and clone size, whereas the DNA furnished D and trimming. The sample records about 14,000 clones, around 90% being singletons. CDR3 size: 15 residues. Deletions cut 0 bases from V and 3 bases from J, with 9 bases between. Germline V CDR1 and CDR2: SGHRS, YFSETQ. The TCR was taken from a human donor with active COVID-19. The donor label of this sample is uncertain. Material: peripheral blood. The chain joins TRBV5-1 to TRBJ1-4, with no clear D. The CDR3: CASSLESVANEKLFF. CDR3 coding DNA: TGCGCCAGCAGCTTGGAGTCAGTCGCTAATGAAAAACTGTTTTTT.